Shown below are 27 T cell receptor beta chains from a single sample sequenced in a study of tumor-infiltrating lymphocytes in primary liver carcinoma. Co-extraction of both nucleic acids (RNA and DNA) used about 18-31 mg of unsorted bulk tissue. Starting from around 500 ng of total RNA, TCR beta cDNA was produced with a primer in the constant region. Generation of the TCR beta libraries relied on three nested multiplex PCR rounds using slightly modified ARM-PCR. In the first two PCR rounds, TRBV1-TRBV30 forward primers were paired with a C-beta reverse primer, and each round lasted approximately 9 cycles. TCRdb itself ran the multiplex PCR reads through MiXCR, one entry per CDR3 protein. The repertoire has 90,000 to 100,000 distinct CDR3 sequences, over 55% of them found once; the top ten carry 9.5%. Source material: liver tumor tissue from sampling region 5. Subset denoted: tumor region T5, tumor centre. All receptors derive from a woman between 55 and 75 years old with primary liver carcinoma and hepatitis B virus infection.

Remarks on this clonotype: At one end, the junction sequence differs from germline, possibly due to a read error. The chain joins TRBV11-1 to TRBJ2-3; D gene uncertain. The CDR3 sequence is 18 residues long. In germline, CDR1 is SGHAT, CDR2 FQDESV (reference sequence). For the CDR3, the DNA is TGTACCAGCAGCTCACGGACCGGGCTCGGCTCTACCACAGATACTCAGTATTTT. This translates into CTSSSRTGLGSTTDTQYF.

This clonotype was seen a few times. The rearrangement links TRBV28 to TRBJ2-6; D call uncertain. The V end was cut by 2 bases, the J end by 0 bases, with 5 bases between. Germline V lookup: CDR1 MDHEN, CDR2 SYDVKM. This CDR3 region has 15 residues. The CDR3 sequence: CASSLQVSGANVLTF. The CDR3 region has the DNA TGTGCCAGCAGTTTACAGGTCTCTGGGGCCAACGTCCTGACTTTC.

A note on this clonotype: One end of the junction fails to match germline, which may point to a read error. This chain links TRBV4-1 with TRBJ2-7; 9 nucleotides agree with TRBD2. Germline CDR1 reads MGHRA; CDR2 reads YSYEKL. This CDR3 has 19 amino acids. DNA of the CDR3: TGCGCCAGCAGCCAAGAAGAGGATAGCGGGAGCCGCCGCTCCTACGAACAGTGCTTC. Protein product: CASSQEEDSGSRRSYEQCF.

On this clonotype: The junction departs from the called germline gene at one end, perhaps through a read error. V usage is TRBV11-3 and J usage is TRBJ1-4; D is unclear. CDR1 SGHNT and CDR2 YENEEA come from the germline V gene. CDR3 length: 17 amino acids. CDR3 protein: CASSLGLVSTTYEKLFF. In DNA form, the CDR3 reads TGTGCGAGCAGCTTAGGGCTGGTCTCCACAACCTACGAAAAACTGTTTTTT.

As for this clonotype: One end of the junction varies from germline; a read error may be responsible. The chain employs TRBV29-1 and TRBJ2-5, with TRBD1 identical over 8 bases. The CDR3 is made up of 15 amino acids. The germline gives CDR1 SQVTM, CDR2 ANQGSEA. The CDR3 nucleotides are TGCATCGTTGAAGGGGAGACAGGGGTACAAGAGACCCAGTACTTC. Translation: CIVEGETGVQETQYF.

A note on this clonotype: A much more abundant neighbour one base away suggests this may be a read error. V and J are TRBV10-1 and TRBJ1-2; D unresolved. The CDR3 loop spans 13 amino acids. CDR1 is WNHNN and CDR2 is SYGVQD in the germline V gene (reference sequence). In nucleotides, the CDR3 is TGCGCCAGGAGTGAAGCCAGGAACTATGGCTACACCTTC. Its translation is CARSEARNYGYTF.

The table lists this clonotype with a count of one. Because it lacks the conserved phenylalanine or tryptophan at the end, this CDR3 is likely a read error. The CDR3 sequence is CASSMPTARGYTL. In DNA, the CDR3 is TGTGCCAGCAGTATGCCGACAGCGCGTGGCTACACCTTA. This chain links TRBV12-3 or TRBV12-4 with TRBJ1-2; tentative D call: TRBD1 (5 bases). The CDR3 is made up of 13 amino acids. V lost 5 bases to trimming and J lost 7 bases, with 14 bases between them.

This clonotype was recorded at least ten times. It may be a read error: a sequence one base away is much more abundant. This chain joins TRBV5-5 and TRBJ2-3, with 7 bases lining up with TRBD2. The CDR3 is made up of 16 amino acids. Germline V CDR1 and CDR2: SGHKS, YYEKEE (reference sequence). CDR3 loop: CACSLGVAGVADTQYF. The CDR3 coding sequence is TGTGCCTGCAGCTTGGGCGTTGCGGGAGTGGCCGATACGCAGTATTTT.

In its sample, this clonotype was seen a few times. Possible read error: a much larger clone is one base away. The rearrangement links TRBV6-1 to TRBJ1-6, with D unresolved. Germline V gene sequence: CDR1 MNHNS, CDR2 SASEGT. The CDR3 consists of 14 residues. Trimming took 4 bases from V and 3 from J, leaving 7 bases between them. The CDR3 here is CASSGGDYNSPLHF. The CDR3, as DNA: TGTGCCAGCAGTGGCGGGGACTATAATTCACCCCTCCACTTT.

At least ten counts were recorded for this clonotype. The chain carries TRBV11-2 and TRBJ2-6; D is uncertain. The germline V gene encodes CDR1 SGHAT and CDR2 FQNNGV. Trimming took off 4 bases at V and 0 bases at J, with 13 bases between the two ends. This CDR3 has 17 residues. CDR3 DNA sequence: TGTGCCAGCAGCTCAGATGTAAATTTCTCTGGGGCCAACGTCCTGACTTTC. Residues: CASSSDVNFSGANVLTF.

The V call is TRBV4-1, the J call TRBJ2-1; a possible D gene is TRBD1 (7 bases). Trimming removed 6 bases at V and 4 bases at J, with 22 bases between. From germline, CDR1 is MGHRA and CDR2 YSYEKL. The CDR3 contains 17 residues. The CDR3 protein is CASSLTQGTGVYNEQFF. As DNA, the CDR3 is TGCGCCAGCAGTCTTACACAGGGGACTGGGGTATACAATGAGCAGTTCTTC.

To note about this clonotype: A read error may explain this, as a much larger clone is one base away. The chain couples TRBV5-1 to TRBJ2-7; the D call may be TRBD1 or TRBD2 (5 bases each). Trimming left V 0 bases short and J 2 bases short, with 12 bases between. The CDR3 is 15 amino acids. Looked up from germline, CDR1 is SGHRS and CDR2 is YFSETQ. CDR3 nucleotide sequence: TGCGCCAGCAGCTTGGGGCCAGGGAGCCCCTACGAGCAGTACTTC. It specifies CASSLGPGSPYEQYF.

The V and J genes are TRBV6-1 and TRBJ2-7; D is tentatively TRBD1 or TRBD2 (5 bases each). Trimming took 3 bases from V and 4 from J, leaving 25 bases between them. Germline V gene sequence: CDR1 MNHNS, CDR2 SASEGT. The CDR3 consists of 18 residues. The CDR3 nucleotides are TGTGCCAGCAGTGATTTCCTTCCGGGGCTTTTAGGGGTTTACGAGCAGTACTTC. Translating gives CASSDFLPGLLGVYEQYF.

Notes on this clonotype: No conserved phenylalanine or tryptophan ends this CDR3, so it is likely a read error. No DNA is shown, since the ends of the CDR3 on it are uncertain; the CDR3 is the one TCRdb lists. The chain uses TRBV11-3 and TRBJ2-7; TRBD1 is taken as the D call from the table, unchecked against the DNA. The CDR3 extends over 15 residues, inclusive of both ends. Per the germline V gene, CDR1 is SGHNT and CDR2 is YENEEA. Here the CDR3 reads CASSPGTGGNYGQYL.

The table lists this clonotype with many counts. This chain links TRBV6-6 with TRBJ1-1, with 8 bases matching TRBD1. The germline V gene encodes CDR1 MNHNY and CDR2 SVGAGI (reference sequence). The ends lost 2 bases at V and 8 bases at J; junction bases unmatched: 1. The CDR3 consists of 12 residues. The CDR3 reads CASSYGTGEAFF. As DNA, the CDR3 is TGTGCCAGCAGTTACGGGACAGGAGAAGCTTTCTTT.

About this clonotype itself: Relative to the germline gene, one junction end is altered; a read error may explain this. The rearrangement joins TRBV11-2 to TRBJ2-2, with D perhaps assigned TRBD1 or TRBD2 (6 bases each). Germline-derived CDR1 and CDR2 are SGHAT and FQNNGV. The CDR3 runs to 17 residues. For the CDR3, the DNA is TGTGCCAGCAACTTATCCCTGAGGGGGGCGAACACCGGGGAGCTGTTTTTT. Translation gives CASNLSLRGANTGELFF.

As concerns this clonotype: This may be a read error: a much more frequent sequence differs by one nucleotide. The chain links TRBV30 to TRBJ2-3; 7 bases are a match to TRBD2. Germline lookup yields CDR1 GTSNPN and CDR2 SVGIG (reference sequence). The CDR3 is 13 residues long. The CDR3: CAWSGDYTDKQYF. DNA of the CDR3: TGTGCCTGGAGTGGGGACTACACAGATAAGCAGTATTTT.

To note about this clonotype: This clone may be a read error of a much larger clone one base away. CDR3 coding DNA: TGCGCCAGCAGCCAAGATCAGCACAGTCTAACCGGGGAGCTGTTTTTT. It codes for CASSQDQHSLTGELFF. This rearrangement joins TRBV4-1 to TRBJ2-2, with unresolved D. The V end was cut by 0 bases, the J end by 5 bases, with 13 bases between. The CDR3 length is 16 residues. The germline V gene encodes CDR1 MGHRA and CDR2 YSYEKL.

This clonotype was observed a handful of times. The rearrangement joins TRBV2 to TRBJ2-5; 8 nucleotides match TRBD1. V shed 5 bases and J 2 bases; nucleotides not matched to a gene: 7. The CDR3 is 15 residues long. Germline V CDR1 and CDR2: SNHLY, FYNNEI. CDR3 sequence: CASSHNRDRQETQYF. The CDR3 nucleotides read TGTGCCAGCAGTCACAACCGGGACAGGCAAGAGACCCAGTACTTC.

This clonotype occurred many times. The junction differs from germline at one of its ends, possibly a read error. The chain recombines TRBV5-4 with TRBJ1-6; a weak D match, TRBD1 (6 bases). The CDR3 covers 15 residues. Germline CDR1 is SGHNT and CDR2 is YYREEE (reference sequence). Here the CDR3 reads CASSLGNRVASPLHF. Written as DNA, the CDR3 is TGTGCCAGCAGTTTGGGGAACAGGGTGGCGTCACCCCTCCACTTT.

This clonotype showed up many times. This CDR3 is CSVAGTQGFSYEQYF. In DNA, the CDR3 is TGCAGCGTTGCAGGTACACAGGGATTCTCCTACGAGCAGTACTTC. The chain uses TRBV29-1 and TRBJ2-7, with D perhaps TRBD1 (6 bases). The CDR3 runs to 15 residues. Germline CDR1 is SQVTM and CDR2 is ANQGSEA. V lost 4 bases and J 0 bases, leaving 16 bases between the germline ends.

As to this clonotype: A much more abundant neighbour one base away suggests this may be a read error. CDR3 sequence reads: CASSPIMRNEQFF. DNA for the CDR3: TGTGCCAGCAGCCCCATCATGAGGAATGAGCAGTTCTTC. This chain joins TRBV5-8 and TRBJ2-1; D is unclear. Trimming left V 4 bases short and J 7 bases short, with 12 bases between. Per germline, CDR1 SGHTS and CDR2 YDEGEE. This CDR3 comprises 13 residues.

As to this clonotype: A much larger clone sits a single nucleotide away, making a read error possible. The chain has TRBV12-3 or TRBV12-4 and TRBJ2-7; a weak D match, TRBD2 (5 bases). The CDR3 loop spans 13 amino acids. CDR3 DNA sequence: TGTGCCGGCAGTTCTTACCACCCGGGGGAGCAGTACTTC. Protein sequence: CAGSSYHPGEQYF.

This clonotype was detected a few times. The rearrangement links TRBV5-4 to TRBJ2-2, with 11 bases that match TRBD2. The CDR3 is made up of 16 amino acids. The germline CDR1 and CDR2 sequences are SGHNT and YYREEE (reference sequence). Trimming at V came to 6 bases and at J to 1 base, leaving 5 bases not matched to a gene. The CDR3 protein is CASNIGTSGNTGELFF. CDR3 DNA: TGTGCCAGCAACATCGGGACTAGCGGGAACACCGGGGAGCTGTTTTTT.

The count of this clonotype is one. The rearrangement joins TRBV5-1 to TRBJ1-2; no clear D gene. This CDR3 has 14 residues. Germline V gene data show CDR1 as SGHRS and CDR2 as YFSETQ. V lost 0 bases and J lost 6, with 12 bases in between. CDR3 sequence: CASSLDVRNNGYTF. The CDR3 region has the DNA TGCGCCAGCAGCTTGGATGTGAGAAACAATGGCTACACCTTC. The entire variable domain, with the rest obtained from reference TRBV5-1 and TRBJ1-2, is as follows: KAGVTQTPRYLIKTRGQQVTLSCSPISGHRSVSWYQQTPGQGLQFLFEYFSETQRNKGNFPGRFSGRQFSNSRSEMNVSTLELGDSALYLCASSLDVRNNGYTFGSGTRLTVV.

To note about this clonotype: A much larger clone is a single base away; this may be a read error. This chain joins TRBV5-6 and TRBJ2-4; perhaps TRBD1 as D (5 bases). Looked up from germline, CDR1 is SGHDT and CDR2 is YYEEEE. The length of the CDR3 is 14 residues. CDR3 sequence reads: CASSLNTAWGIKYF. CDR3 nucleotides: TGTGCCAGCAGCTTGAATACAGCATGGGGCATTAAGTACTTC.

This clonotype was recorded many times. The V gene is TRBV5-6, the J gene TRBJ2-1; the D is unclear. From germline, CDR1 is SGHDT and CDR2 YYEEEE. V lost 0 bases and J 3 bases, leaving 13 bases between the germline ends. This CDR3 region has 16 residues. The CDR3 here is CASSLEFSTSYNEQFF. DNA for the CDR3: TGTGCCAGCAGCTTGGAATTCTCTACCAGCTACAATGAGCAGTTCTTC.